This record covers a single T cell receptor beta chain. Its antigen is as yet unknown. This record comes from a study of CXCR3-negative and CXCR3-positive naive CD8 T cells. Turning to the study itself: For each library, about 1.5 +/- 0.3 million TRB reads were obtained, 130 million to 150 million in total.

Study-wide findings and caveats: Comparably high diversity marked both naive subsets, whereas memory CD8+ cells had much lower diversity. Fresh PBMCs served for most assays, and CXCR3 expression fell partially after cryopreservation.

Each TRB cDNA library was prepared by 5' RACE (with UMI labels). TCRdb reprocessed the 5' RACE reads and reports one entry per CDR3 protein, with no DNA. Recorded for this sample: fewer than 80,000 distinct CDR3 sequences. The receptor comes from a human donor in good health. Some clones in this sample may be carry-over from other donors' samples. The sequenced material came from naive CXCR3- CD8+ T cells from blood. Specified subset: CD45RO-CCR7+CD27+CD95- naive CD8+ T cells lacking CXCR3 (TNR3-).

The CDR3: CSARDRGGASYEQYF. This rearrangement joins TRBV20-1 to TRBJ2-7; lacking DNA, the TRBD1 call made by TCRdb goes unchecked. The V gene's germline CDR1 is DFQATT and CDR2 SNEGSKA (reference sequence). This CDR3 is 15 amino acids long.